These T cell receptor beta chains were read from a single sample in a study of T cell repertoires in cytomegalovirus infection. TCRdb used MiXCR to reprocess the reads, holding one entry per CDR3 protein. The sample consists of 560,000 or so distinct CDR3 sequences, 16% of them appearing once. Sequenced material: CD8+ T cells from PBMCs. The receptors were sampled from a human donor in good health (CMV status not recorded). Some clones in this sample may be carry-over from other donors' samples. Both conserved end residues are part of each CDR3. D genes are given only for firm matches.

>TRBV9|NA
CASSPRLGGPNTGELFF
>TRBV9|NA
CASTQGTFPYNEQFF
>TRBV27|TRBD1
CASSRGQGAGGYTF
>TRBV5-4|TRBD2
CASSGVAGVDYNEQFF
>TRBV10-3|NA
CAISDLGESRDEQFF
>TRBV7-8|TRBD2
CASSFGSGRAHEQFF
>TRBV19|NA
CASSNSFYNYGYTF
>TRBV27|TRBD2
CASVALAGPYNEQFF
>TRBV6-5|TRBD2
CASSYRGGGSTDTQYF
>TRBV7-3|NA
CASSLNSGQPQHF
>TRBV9|TRBD2
CASTLGLAAEVETQYF
>TRBV28|NA
CASSFQRRRGELFF
>TRBV6-5|TRBD1
CASSYGTDNEKLFF
>TRBV7-8|TRBD2
CASSPPGGSAGFQYF
>TRBV5-4|NA
CASSSDRTTYHGYTF
>TRBV7-9|TRBD2
CASSLGSGGEEETQYF
>TRBV6-5|NA
CASSYPPENIQYF
>TRBV12-5|TRBD2
CASGLEREWYF
>TRBV12-3/TRBV12-4|NA
CASSWNWEGMRAFF
>TRBV27|NA
CASSYPGSSYNEQFF
>TRBV27|NA
CASSLGPPPVDYGYTF
>TRBV7-9|NA
CASSLDMGPVYGYTF
>TRBV6-4|NA
CASSDSVGGSTDTQYF
>TRBV7-6|NA
CASSLAPGSTDTQYF
>TRBV6-5|TRBD1
CASGTVETQYF
>TRBV7-9|TRBD1
CASSLEAPGQPKGDNEQFF
>TRBV7-3|TRBD2
CASSELGASGSQLSYEQYF
>TRBV6-1|NA
CASTDSRGADTEAFF
>TRBV27|NA
CASSRPSYGTDTQYF
>TRBV7-6|TRBD2
CASSLSGGPKNEQFF
>TRBV6-6|TRBD1
CASSPGQGQGKTQYF
>TRBV28|NA
CASSSYEVGLEQFF
>TRBV6-6|NA
CASSYKLENTGELFF
>TRBV28|TRBD1
CASSAPGQGAREQYF
>TRBV7-8|NA
CASSLALGTDTQYF
>TRBV7-8|NA
CASSLTALSSNQPQHF
>TRBV19|TRBD2
CASSPLSGRANTGELFF
>TRBV28|NA
CASSLSLAYRDSNQPQHF
>TRBV27|TRBD2
CASSLTSAYEQFF
>TRBV27|NA
CASSFSRYNEQFF
>TRBV29-1|NA
CSILAYNEQFF
>TRBV28|TRBD2
CASSSRLAGLGNTGELFF